The 24 T cell receptor beta chains below come from one sample, sequenced in a study of blood T cell repertoires in COVID-19. Sequencing was performed with immunoSEQ multiplex PCR; in TCRdb, only in-frame clones are kept and a portion is missing. The sample holds under 200,000 clones, 89% seen once. Sequencing was done on a sample of PBMCs or T cells enriched from blood (not recorded which). Source of these receptors: a woman aged 18 to 35 who had recovered from COVID-19.

V usage is TRBV18 and J usage is TRBJ1-1; D remains unclear. The CDR3 is 13 amino acids. Germline-derived CDR1 and CDR2 are KGHSH and LQKENI. V dropped 4 bases and J dropped 7 bases, with 13 bases sitting between them. CDR3 amino acids: CASSLPPHSEAFF. The CDR3 DNA reads TGTGCCAGCTCACTGCCCCCCCACAGTGAAGCTTTCTTT.

The rearrangement uses TRBV5-1 and TRBJ2-5; 8 bases are shared with TRBD2. Trimming took 1 base from V and 4 from J; bases not matched to a gene: 18. The germline V gene has CDR1 SGHRS and CDR2 YFSETQ. CDR3 size: 19 residues. CDR3 nucleotide sequence: TGCGCCAGCAGCTTGAGCTTGATGTGGCCGGGGGGGCCAGGAGAGACCCAGTACTTC. Protein: CASSLSLMWPGGPGETQYF.

This sequence joins TRBV19 and TRBJ2-6; D uncertain. The CDR3 length is 13 residues. Between the trimmed V and J ends, which lost 11 bases and 0 bases, there was a span of 8 bases. Germline CDR1 is LNHDA and CDR2 is SQIVND (reference sequence). Here the CDR3 reads CASKLSGANVLTF. Written as DNA, the CDR3 is TGTGCCTCCAAACTCTCTGGGGCCAACGTCCTGACTTTC.

The chain is built from TRBV13 and TRBJ2-3; perhaps TRBD2 as D (5 bases). Trimming took off 2 bases at V and 5 bases at J, with 11 bases between the two ends. CDR1 and CDR2 (germline): PRHDT, FYEKMQ (reference sequence). This CDR3 region has 14 residues. The CDR3 sequence: CASSLFPGGDTQYF. CDR3 nucleotide sequence: TGTGCCAGCAGCTTATTTCCCGGAGGAGATACGCAGTATTTT.

The chain is built from TRBV7-5 and TRBJ2-3; the DNA was not used to check the table's D call, TRBD1. TRBV7-5 is a documented pseudogene. The length of the CDR3 is 20 residues. The CDR3 loop reads CARSANLSGGLKGCTDTQYF. CDR3 bases: TGTGCCAGAAGCGCCAATCTATCAGGGGGCCTAAAGGGTTGCACAGATACGCAGTATTTT.

This clone showed up just once. The chain carries TRBV6-2 or TRBV6-3 and TRBJ1-1, with unresolved D. Trimming removed 5 bases at V and 0 bases at J, with 19 bases between. Germline CDR1 and CDR2: MNHEY and SVGEGT. CDR3 length equals 17 residues. CDR3 coding DNA: TGTGCCAGCAGTAGTCACTGGCCAGACTCGTTGAACACTGAAGCTTTCTTT. Its protein is CASSSHWPDSLNTEAFF.

This rearrangement joins TRBV6-1 to TRBJ1-1, with D perhaps matching TRBD1 (5 bases). This CDR3 comprises 13 residues. Per the germline V gene, CDR1 is MNHNS and CDR2 is SASEGT. Trimming left V 3 bases short and J 5 bases short, with 10 bases between. The CDR3 DNA reads as TGTGCCAGCAGTGACAGGGCCAGGACTGAAGCTTTCTTT. As protein: CASSDRARTEAFF.

The chain recombines TRBV28 with TRBJ1-2, with 10 bases fitting TRBD1. V was pared by 4 bases and J by 3 bases, with 5 bases of the junction left unmatched. Germline V gene lookup returns CDR1 MDHEN and CDR2 SYDVKM. This CDR3 comprises 15 residues. The CDR3 reads CASSSEGQGHYGYTF. The CDR3 DNA sequence: TGTGCCAGCAGTTCTGAGGGACAGGGGCACTATGGCTACACCTTC.

This chain joins TRBV12-3 or TRBV12-4 and TRBJ1-1; D gene unclear. The CDR3 spans 13 residues. Trimming shortened V by 5 bases and J by 2 bases, and 9 bases separated the two germline ends. This CDR3 reads CASSKQINTEAFF. The CDR3 nucleotides are TGTGCCAGCAGTAAACAGATTAACACTGAAGCTTTCTTT.

The V call is TRBV28, the J call TRBJ1-2; 7 bases line up with TRBD1. Germline values: CDR1 MDHEN, CDR2 SYDVKM. Trimming took 11 bases from V and 1 from J; bases not matched to a gene: 4. The CDR3 extends over 12 amino acids. CDR3 nucleotides: TGTGCCTCACAGGGGAATAACTATGGCTACACCTTC. It translates to CASQGNNYGYTF.

V is TRBV6-5 and J is TRBJ2-7; the match to TRBD1 covers 7 bases. This CDR3 is 13 amino acids long. Germline V gene data show CDR1 as MNHEY and CDR2 as SVGAGI. The V segment lost 0 bases and the J segment 7 bases; nucleotides outside the gene matches: 3. The CDR3 loop is CASSYSSGGEQYF. Here the CDR3 DNA reads TGTGCCAGCAGTTACTCGTCAGGGGGTGAGCAGTACTTC.

This clone was seen only a few times. The rearrangement uses TRBV6-1 and TRBJ2-3, with 7 bases fitting TRBD2. J lost 6 bases, V lost 2 bases, and 8 bases had no gene match. CDR3 length: 15 amino acids. Germline CDR1 is MNHNS and CDR2 is SASEGT. This CDR3 is CASSESVGSGDTQYF. The CDR3, as DNA: TGTGCCAGCAGTGAAAGCGTAGGTAGCGGGGATACGCAGTATTTT.

In this sample, this clone turned up once. V is TRBV27 and J is TRBJ2-2, with TRBD1 matching 9 bases. The ends lost 3 bases at V and 8 bases at J; junction bases unmatched: 10. This CDR3 contains 16 residues. Per germline, CDR1 MNHEY and CDR2 SMNVEV (reference sequence). The CDR3 sequence: CASSFYRQGGYGELFF. The CDR3 coding sequence is TGTGCCAGCAGTTTTTACCGACAGGGGGGGTATGGGGAGCTGTTTTTT.

This clone came up once. CDR3 protein: CASMRGVTGWNSPLHF. DNA of the CDR3: TGTGCCAGCATGAGAGGGGTAACAGGGTGGAATTCACCCCTCCACTTT. The rearrangement links TRBV27 to TRBJ1-6; D possibly corresponds to TRBD1 (6 bases). V was trimmed by 7 bases and J by 7 bases, leaving 20 bases between them. The CDR3 loop spans 16 amino acids. Germline values: CDR1 MNHEY, CDR2 SMNVEV (reference sequence).

The genes are TRBV4-1 and TRBJ2-7, with D possibly matching TRBD2 (5 bases). Looked up from germline, CDR1 is MGHRA and CDR2 is YSYEKL. Trimming cost V 1 base and J 8 bases, with 15 bases left between them. The CDR3 runs to 14 residues. In DNA form, the CDR3 reads TGCGCCAGCAGCCAAGTCAGTAGCGAAGGGCAGCAGTACTTC. The encoded protein is CASSQVSSEGQQYF.

The chain employs TRBV2 and TRBJ2-7; D is possibly TRBD1 (6 bases). From germline, CDR1 is SNHLY and CDR2 FYNNEI. CDR3 length equals 12 residues. Trimming cost V 6 bases and J 3 bases, with 9 bases left between them. Written as DNA, the CDR3 is TGTGCCAGCAGAGCAGGGGACTACGAGCAGTACTTC. Its translation: CASRAGDYEQYF.

The rearrangement joins TRBV27 to TRBJ2-1; 7 bases agree with TRBD1. With 8 bases clipped from V and 1 base from J, the junction kept 5 bases outside the gene matches. The CDR3 has 14 amino acids. Germline lookup yields CDR1 MNHEY and CDR2 SMNVEV (reference sequence). CDR3 in amino acids: CASRKTGSYNEQFF. CDR3 DNA: TGTGCCAGCCGCAAGACAGGGTCCTACAATGAGCAGTTCTTC.

The chain combines TRBV3-1 (or the pseudogene TRBV3-2) with TRBJ1-1, with no clear D. CDR1 LGHDT and CDR2 YNNKEL come from the germline V gene (reference sequence). The CDR3 extends over 13 amino acids. V dropped 1 base and J dropped 10 bases, with 13 bases sitting between them. CDR3 residues: CASSQGRLGAAFF. The CDR3 DNA reads as TGTGCCAGCAGCCAAGGCAGGCTCGGTGCAGCTTTCTTT.

This clone was counted only a few times. The chain's CDR3 is CASSPTTGGNTEAFF. The CDR3, as DNA: TGTGCCAGCTCACCGACGACAGGTGGGAACACTGAAGCTTTCTTT. This rearrangement joins TRBV18 to TRBJ1-1; weak D call: TRBD1 (6 bases). Germline values: CDR1 KGHSH, CDR2 LQKENI. The CDR3 length is 15 residues. Between the trimmed V and J ends, which lost 3 bases and 1 base, there was a span of 12 bases.

J is TRBJ2-7 and V is TRBV2; perhaps TRBD1 as D (6 bases). Per the germline V gene, CDR1 is SNHLY and CDR2 is FYNNEI. V lost 6 bases to trimming and J lost 12 bases, with 21 bases between them. There are 13 residues in the CDR3. Written as DNA, the CDR3 is TGTGCCAGCAGAGGGATGGGACACTCTATATGGTACTTC. Translating gives CASRGMGHSIWYF.

V is TRBV29-1 and J is TRBJ2-2; tentatively, D is TRBD2 (7 bases). CDR1 and CDR2 (germline): SQVTM, ANQGSEA. The V end was cut by 5 bases, the J end by 2 bases, with 12 bases between. This CDR3 contains 14 residues. The CDR3 DNA reads TGCAGCGTTTTGCGGGGGCTCAACACCGGGGAGCTGTTTTTT. It yields the protein CSVLRGLNTGELFF.

The chain uses TRBV9 and TRBJ2-1; D is undetermined. The germline V gene encodes CDR1 SGDLS and CDR2 YYNGEE. The CDR3 has 15 residues. With 0 bases removed from V and 5 bases from J, the gap between germline ends came to 12 bases. CDR3 sequence reads: CASSVELLLDNEQFF. The DNA of the CDR3 is TGTGCCAGCAGCGTAGAGCTGCTACTTGACAATGAGCAGTTCTTC.

This clone has a single count. The gene calls are TRBV23-1 and TRBJ1-1, with 9 bases identical to TRBD1. TRBV23-1 is sorted into the ORF group, with uncertain function. Trimming at V came to 4 bases and at J to 4 bases, leaving 19 bases not matched to a gene. This CDR3 region has 19 residues. CDR3 nucleotide sequence: TGCGCCAGCAGTCTAAGCCCTGGAAACAGGGGGCGCGAGGGCACTGAAGCTTTCTTT. It specifies CASSLSPGNRGREGTEAFF.

This sequence joins TRBV10-2 and TRBJ1-4, with 7 bases aligning to TRBD1. Trimming removed 6 bases from V and 0 bases from J; junction bases left unmatched: 4. Germline CDR1 WSHSY, CDR2 SAAADI. This CDR3 is 15 amino acids long. The CDR3 bases are TGCGCCAGCAGGGCAGGGACAGCAACTAATGAAAAACTGTTTTTT. Its translation is CASRAGTATNEKLFF.